Following are 23 T cell receptor beta chains from one sample sequenced in a study of naive and memory T cell subsets (dated 2017 in TCRdb). The method was 5' RACE. This sample was sequenced with an Illumina MiSeq. The ligated cDNA was amplified in four rounds of PCR with nested alpha and beta constant region primers together with the SP2 primer. Starting from the raw public reads, TCRdb applied fastp trimming at Q25, assembled clones with MiXCR and retained in-frame beta chains. Rows matching on CDR3 protein sequence are summarized as one entry with the most common DNA and genes. The sample contains some 60,000 distinct CDR3 sequences, over 6% of them found a single time. The top ten clones comprise roughly 9.8% of the sample. Using 3' ligation of a UMI-containing oligonucleotide to TCR cDNA, the study laid out a robust and sensitive protocol to amplify, sequence and analyze TCRs. Source of these receptors: a female donor in good health.

The table lists this clonotype with a few counts. The rearrangement uses TRBV29-1 and TRBJ2-5; D perhaps matches TRBD1 (6 bases). The germline V gene encodes CDR1 SQVTM and CDR2 ANQGSEA. The V gene lost 7 bases and the J gene lost 4 bases, with 19 bases spanning the gap. This CDR3 comprises 14 residues. Written as DNA, the CDR3 is TGCAGCGCTAATCCAGGGGTATTGTCAGAGACCCAGTACTTC. This translates into CSANPGVLSETQYF.

This clonotype was seen only a few times. This chain connects TRBV12-3 or TRBV12-4 to TRBJ2-1, with TRBD2 matching over 9 bases. The CDR3 runs to 16 residues. The J segment lost 6 bases and the V segment lost 4 bases, leaving 10 bases of the junction unmatched. CDR3 sequence reads: CASSSPRGRGGNEQFF. CDR3 DNA: TGTGCCAGCAGTTCCCCCCGGGGGCGGGGGGGCAATGAGCAGTTCTTC.

This clonotype was observed at least ten times. V usage is TRBV10-2 and J usage is TRBJ1-5; no definite D call. The CDR3 length is 13 residues. The V gene's germline CDR1 is WSHSY and CDR2 SAAADI. V was clipped by 4 bases and J by 4 bases, with 8 bases between them. Here the CDR3 reads CASSGAFNQPQHF. As DNA, the CDR3 is TGCGCCAGCAGTGGGGCGTTTAATCAGCCCCAGCATTTT.

V usage is TRBV28 and J usage is TRBJ2-7; D is uncertain. CDR1 and CDR2 from the germline V gene are MDHEN and SYDVKM. The CDR3 runs to 15 residues. V was trimmed by 4 bases and J by 3 bases, leaving 16 bases between them. CDR3 in amino acids: CASSSGPSNLYEQYF. For the CDR3, the DNA is TGTGCCAGCAGTTCGGGCCCCTCCAACCTCTACGAGCAGTACTTC.

The table lists this clonotype with many counts. This rearrangement joins TRBV4-2 to TRBJ1-2; TRBD1 might be the D (5 bases). This CDR3 contains 16 residues. The germline CDR1 and CDR2 sequences are LGHNA and YNFKEQ. Trimming shortened V by 4 bases and J by 0 bases, and 15 bases separated the two germline ends. CDR3 nucleotides: TGTGCCAGCAGCCCCCCCGGGACGGGGACTAACTATGGCTACACCTTC. Translating gives CASSPPGTGTNYGYTF.

This clonotype was counted many times. The gene calls are TRBV2 and TRBJ1-1; D uncertain. The V and J ends lost 3 bases and 4 bases respectively, with 9 bases between them. The CDR3 totals 13 residues. The germline V gene encodes CDR1 SNHLY and CDR2 FYNNEI. The DNA for the CDR3 is TGTGCCAGCAGTGATCTCCCCGGCACTGAAGCTTTCTTT. This translates into CASSDLPGTEAFF.

This clonotype was picked up many times. The chain uses TRBV6-6 and TRBJ1-4; D uncertain. Germline V lookup: CDR1 MNHNY, CDR2 SVGAGI (reference sequence). The ends were cut back, 1 base at V and 5 bases at J, with 5 bases in the middle. This CDR3 has 13 amino acids. CDR3 nucleotides: TGTGCCAGCAGTTACTTGGGAAATGAAAAACTGTTTTTT. It specifies CASSYLGNEKLFF.

This clonotype was seen many times. The chain is built from TRBV30 and TRBJ1-1; 7 bases line up with TRBD1. Germline V CDR1 and CDR2: GTSNPN, SVGIG (reference sequence). Trimming at V came to 3 bases and at J to 7 bases, leaving 11 bases not matched to a gene. This CDR3 is 14 amino acids long. CDR3 sequence: CAWSVGDREDEAFF. Here the CDR3 DNA reads TGTGCCTGGAGCGTAGGAGACAGGGAAGATGAAGCTTTCTTT.

The V gene is TRBV7-2, the J gene TRBJ2-3; 9 bases line up with TRBD2. The CDR3 runs to 16 residues. CDR1 SGHTA and CDR2 FQGNSA come from the germline V gene. The junction had 4 bases not matched to a gene; V was cut back by 2 bases and J by 1 base. The CDR3 DNA follows: TGTGCCAGCAGCTTAAACCTAGCGGGGCGCACAGATACGCAGTATTTT. Its protein product is CASSLNLAGRTDTQYF.

This clonotype was counted ten times or more. The V and J genes are TRBV4-3 and TRBJ1-6, with D perhaps TRBD1 (6 bases). V lost 4 bases and J lost 6, with 10 bases in between. The germline V gene has CDR1 LGHNA and CDR2 YSLEER. This CDR3 contains 14 residues. CDR3 bases: TGCGCCAGCAGCCCACGGACAGTTAATTCACCCCTCCACTTT. Its translation: CASSPRTVNSPLHF.

At least ten counts were recorded for this clonotype. The chain uses TRBV7-2 and TRBJ2-7; 7 bases are a match to TRBD2. The CDR3 runs 15 residues. J gave up 6 bases and V 3 bases, and 11 bases lay outside the gene matches. Germline loops: CDR1 SGHTA, CDR2 FQGNSA. The CDR3 sequence: CASSFTSREASEQYF. The CDR3 DNA reads as TGTGCCAGCAGCTTCACCTCCCGGGAGGCGTCCGAGCAGTACTTC.

The V call is TRBV14, the J call TRBJ2-4; D gene ambiguous. Germline V gives CDR1 SGHDN, CDR2 FVKESK. Trimming took 0 bases from V and 0 from J, leaving 6 bases between them. The CDR3 runs to 15 residues. CDR3 nucleotide sequence: TGTGCCAGCAGCCAAGAGTTTGGAGCCAAAAACATTCAGTACTTC. This translates into CASSQEFGAKNIQYF.

With respect to this clonotype: A much larger clone lies a single base off, so this may be a read error. The chain combines TRBV20-1 with TRBJ1-2, with 8 bases aligning to TRBD1. V lost 5 bases and J lost 3; bases outside the gene matches: 11. Germline V gene data show CDR1 as DFQATT and CDR2 as SNEGSKA (reference sequence). The CDR3 loop spans 15 amino acids. CDR3 in amino acids: CSASAGSGGDYGYTF. CDR3 DNA sequence: TGCAGTGCTTCTGCCGGCTCAGGGGGCGACTATGGCTACACCTTC.

This clonotype was seen only a few times. This chain connects TRBV5-4 to TRBJ1-1; possible D gene TRBD1, 5 bases. The CDR3 totals 14 residues. Germline V gene lookup returns CDR1 SGHNT and CDR2 YYREEE (reference sequence). V gave up 9 bases and J gave up 3 bases, with 18 bases separating them. CDR3 nucleotide sequence: TGTGCCATCGCCGGGGCGCGGGACGACACTGAAGCTTTCTTT. Its translation: CAIAGARDDTEAFF.

This clonotype was recorded at least ten times. The CDR3 nucleotides are TGTGCCAGCAGCCAAGGTTGGAGACAGGGAGGCAATTCACCCCTCCACTTT. It translates to CASSQGWRQGGNSPLHF. V gene TRBV3-1 combines with J gene TRBJ1-6, with 7 bases lining up with TRBD1. The CDR3 is 17 residues long. V lost 1 base and J lost 7; bases outside the gene matches: 10. The germline V gene encodes CDR1 LGHDT and CDR2 YNNKEL (reference sequence).

The chain has TRBV12-3 or TRBV12-4 and TRBJ1-5, with 8 positions matching TRBD1. This CDR3 has 14 residues. Trimming at V came to 2 bases and at J to 3 bases, leaving 0 bases not matched to a gene. CDR3 loop: CASSLQGANQPQHF. The CDR3 nucleotides are TGTGCCAGCAGTTTACAGGGGGCCAATCAGCCCCAGCATTTT.

This clonotype appeared many times. This chain links TRBV4-2 with TRBJ2-1, with D uncertain. The length of the CDR3 is 14 residues. Between the trimmed V and J ends, which lost 0 bases and 9 bases, there was a span of 12 bases. The germline V gene has CDR1 LGHNA and CDR2 YNFKEQ. The CDR3, as DNA: TGTGCCAGCAGCCAAGATCTTGGTCCGGTTGAGCAGTTCTTC. Translating it yields CASSQDLGPVEQFF.

This clonotype was observed a handful of times. The chain couples TRBV7-9 to TRBJ1-1, with D tentatively TRBD1 (6 bases). CDR3 length: 16 amino acids. The V gene lost 5 bases and the J gene lost 7 bases, with 23 bases spanning the gap. Germline assignment: CDR1 SEHNR and CDR2 FQNEAQ (reference sequence). The CDR3 DNA reads TGTGCCAGCAGCCCCAGGGGCGGCAGGGAGCGGGTTGAAGCTTTCTTT. Protein sequence: CASSPRGGRERVEAFF.

V and J are TRBV7-2 and TRBJ1-2; a possible D gene is TRBD1 (6 bases). CDR1 SGHTA and CDR2 FQGNSA come from the germline V gene. Trimming took 1 base from V and 4 from J, leaving 16 bases between them. This CDR3 is 16 amino acids long. As DNA, the CDR3 is TGTGCCAGCAGCTTAGGACTGGGGGCCCAAGGCTATGGCTACACCTTC. Residues: CASSLGLGAQGYGYTF.

This clonotype has just a few counts. The CDR3 sequence: CASSLDRGRSYEQYF. CDR3 in DNA: TGTGCCAGCAGCTTAGACAGGGGGCGATCCTACGAGCAGTACTTC. This sequence joins TRBV5-4 and TRBJ2-7; 10 bases agree with TRBD1. Looked up from germline, CDR1 is SGHNT and CDR2 is YYREEE (reference sequence). After removal of 2 bases from V and 1 base from J, the junction contained 3 bases not matched to a gene. The CDR3 sequence is 15 residues long.

This clonotype was seen a handful of times. J is TRBJ2-7 and V is TRBV28; no clear D gene. Germline values: CDR1 MDHEN, CDR2 SYDVKM. This CDR3 has 10 amino acids. Trimming shortened V by 8 bases and J by 5 bases, and 7 bases separated the two germline ends. In DNA, the CDR3 is TGTGCCAGCGGGCGGAACGAGCAGTACTTC. Protein: CASGRNEQYF. The entire variable domain, with the rest obtained from reference TRBV28 and TRBJ2-7, is as follows: DVKVTQSSRYLVKRTGEKVFLECVQDMDHENMFWYRQDPGLGLRLIYFSYDVKMKEKGDIPEGYSVSREKKERFSLILESASTNQTSMYLCASGRNEQYFGPGTRLTVT.

This clonotype was counted only a few times. J is TRBJ1-2 and V is TRBV27, with D possibly matching TRBD1 (6 bases). V was pared by 0 bases and J by 4 bases, with 15 bases between. The CDR3 length is 16 residues. Germline CDR1 reads MNHEY; CDR2 reads SMNVEV (reference sequence). CDR3 nucleotides: TGTGCCAGCAGTTTATCCCAACAGGGTGTCGCCTATGGCTACACCTTC. Its protein product is CASSLSQQGVAYGYTF.

In this sample, this clonotype turned up many times. The V call is TRBV11-2, the J call TRBJ2-6; D may be TRBD1 (6 bases). The CDR3 spans 18 residues. V gave up 5 bases and J gave up 3 bases, with 20 bases separating them. Germline CDR1 and CDR2: SGHAT and FQNNGV. The CDR3 nucleotides read TGTGCCAGCAGCACTGGACAGTCCCTTGGATTTGGGGCCAACGTCCTGACTTTC. It yields the protein CASSTGQSLGFGANVLTF.